A single sample gave rise to the 10 T cell receptor beta chains below, sequenced in a study of cytomegalovirus exposure and HLA in healthy donors. Primers included in the PCR were 60 Vbeta and 13 Jbeta primers. Measured with immunoSEQ multiplex PCR; TCRdb has only the in-frame clones, and not every one. This sample has roughly 100,000 clones, with around 75% found just once. The sequencing input was PBMCs. The origin of the receptors is a man younger than 45 in good health and CMV-seropositive.

The chain couples TRBV11-3 to TRBJ2-3; TRBD2 matches 12 bases. The CDR3 sequence is 18 residues long. Germline V CDR1 and CDR2: SGHNT, YENEEA. The V segment lost 1 base and the J segment 1 base; nucleotides outside the gene matches: 6. The DNA for the CDR3 is TGTGCCAGCAGCTTAGGGACTAGCGGGGCGTTCGGCACAGATACGCAGTATTTT. This gives the protein CASSLGTSGAFGTDTQYF.

The CDR3: CASSLAIQGNTGELFF. CDR3 sequence (DNA): TGTGCCAGCAGCTTGGCCATCCAGGGGAACACCGGGGAGCTGTTTTTT. The J gene is TRBJ2-2, the V gene TRBV5-4; TRBD1 might be the D (5 bases). CDR3 length: 16 residues. Trimming pared 0 bases from V and 1 base from J, leaving 10 bases between. CDR1 SGHNT and CDR2 YYREEE come from the germline V gene (reference sequence).

J is TRBJ1-4 and V is TRBV30; a possible D gene is TRBD1 (6 bases). The germline CDR1 and CDR2 sequences are GTSNPN and SVGIG (reference sequence). The CDR3 has 18 amino acids. With 4 bases removed from V and 4 bases from J, the gap between germline ends came to 25 bases. CDR3 nucleotide sequence: TGTGCCTGGACTCCAAGGGGCCCAGGGGCGAAGAGTAATGAAAAACTGTTTTTT. The encoded protein is CAWTPRGPGAKSNEKLFF.

V gene TRBV7-3 combines with J gene TRBJ1-1; the D gene is possibly TRBD1 (6 bases). V lost 4 bases to trimming and J lost 3 bases, with 9 bases between them. The CDR3 has 13 amino acids. Germline lookup yields CDR1 SGHTA and CDR2 FQGTGA. The CDR3 here is CASSSAGDTEAFF. The CDR3 coding sequence is TGTGCCAGCAGCTCGGCAGGGGACACTGAAGCTTTCTTT.

The chain employs TRBV5-5 and TRBJ2-1, with TRBD2 matching 7 bases. The CDR3 has 13 amino acids. Trimming cost V 5 bases and J 7 bases; bases outside gene matches: 6. Germline V CDR1 and CDR2: SGHKS, YYEKEE (reference sequence). Here the CDR3 DNA reads TGTGCCAGCAGGTTCCCGGGGGGAAATGAGCAGTTCTTC. It encodes CASRFPGGNEQFF.

The V and J genes are TRBV4-3 and TRBJ1-4; 10 positions agree with TRBD1. V lost 4 bases, J lost 7 bases, and 6 bases stayed unmatched. The CDR3 length is 15 residues. From germline, CDR1 is LGHNA and CDR2 YSLEER. CDR3 region: CASSPGQGGREKLFF. The CDR3 bases are TGCGCCAGCAGCCCCGGACAGGGGGGGCGTGAAAAACTGTTTTTT.

The V call is TRBV6-1, the J call TRBJ2-7; D may be TRBD1 (5 bases). The V end lost 5 bases, the J end lost 2 bases, and 7 bases lay between the germline ends. This CDR3 comprises 12 residues. Germline V CDR1 and CDR2: MNHNS, SASEGT. The DNA for the CDR3 is TGTGCCAGCAGTCAGGACACCTACGAGCAGTACTTC. This sequence encodes CASSQDTYEQYF.

The J gene is TRBJ1-2, the V gene TRBV4-2; 7 nucleotides match TRBD1. This CDR3 region has 13 residues. J was trimmed by 5 bases and V by 4 bases; bases with no gene match: 4. Germline V gene sequence: CDR1 LGHNA, CDR2 YNFKEQ. Written as DNA, the CDR3 is TGTGCCAGCAGCCCTGGGACAGAGTATGGCTACACCTTC. This codes for CASSPGTEYGYTF.

In its sample, this clone was seen a few times. One end of the junction fails to match germline, which may point to a read error. The chain couples TRBV7-8 to TRBJ2-3, with 11 bases identical to TRBD2. Germline CDR1 and CDR2: SGHVS and FQNEAQ. The CDR3 length is 18 residues. CDR3 coding DNA: TGTGCCAGCAGCGTAGCCGAACTAGCGGGGGCCCCCACAGATACGCAGTATTTT. This encodes CASSVAELAGAPTDTQYF.

The DNA for the CDR3 is TGTGCCAGCAGCCGACAGGGTAACTACGAGCAGTACTTC. It translates to CASSRQGNYEQYF. The chain couples TRBV9 to TRBJ2-7; 7 bases line up with TRBD1. The CDR3 is 13 residues long. Germline V gene lookup returns CDR1 SGDLS and CDR2 YYNGEE. The trim removed 4 bases at V and 3 bases at J, leaving 4 bases unmatched.